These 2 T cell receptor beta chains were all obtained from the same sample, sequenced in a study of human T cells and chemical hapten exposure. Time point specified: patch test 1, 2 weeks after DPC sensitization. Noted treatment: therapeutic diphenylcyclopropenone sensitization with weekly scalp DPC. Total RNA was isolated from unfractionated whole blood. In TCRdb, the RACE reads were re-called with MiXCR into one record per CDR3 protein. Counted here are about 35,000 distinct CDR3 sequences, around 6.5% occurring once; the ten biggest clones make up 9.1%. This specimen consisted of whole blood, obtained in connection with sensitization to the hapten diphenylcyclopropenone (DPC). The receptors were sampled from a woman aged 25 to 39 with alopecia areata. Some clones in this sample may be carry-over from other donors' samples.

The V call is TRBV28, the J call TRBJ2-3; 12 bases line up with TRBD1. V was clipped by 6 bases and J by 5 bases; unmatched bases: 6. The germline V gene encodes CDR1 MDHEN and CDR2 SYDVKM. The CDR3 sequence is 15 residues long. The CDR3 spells CASSLGTGGKDTQYF. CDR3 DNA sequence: TGTGCCAGCAGCCTAGGGACAGGGGGCAAAGATACGCAGTATTTT.

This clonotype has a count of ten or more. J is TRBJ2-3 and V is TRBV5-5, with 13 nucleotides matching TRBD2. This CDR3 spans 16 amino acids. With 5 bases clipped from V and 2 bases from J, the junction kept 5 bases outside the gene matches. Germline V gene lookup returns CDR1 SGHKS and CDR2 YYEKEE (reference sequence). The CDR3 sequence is CASSRGTSGVTDTQYF. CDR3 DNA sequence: TGTGCCAGCAGTCGTGGGACTAGCGGGGTCACAGATACGCAGTATTTT.